Sequencing of this T cell receptor beta chain was carried out in a study of blood T cells in healthy people across ages. The CDR3 is 14 residues long. The germline V and J ends were trimmed by 7 bases and 7 bases, with 18 bases remaining between them. Per germline, CDR1 SGHRS and CDR2 YFSETQ. Then a second PCR, running about 6 to 11 cycles, was carried out with a sample-barcoded 5' primer and a J-beta primer mix. MiXCR, applied by TCRdb to the 5' RACE reads, yields one record per CDR3 protein. This sample has around 1,900,000 distinct CDR3 sequences; about 39% occur once, and the top ten carry 23%. This sequence joins TRBV5-1 and TRBJ2-1, with a weak D call TRBD1 (6 bases). The source is a human donor in good health. Sequenced: blood. The CDR3 loop is CASRKNQGWNEQFF. As DNA, the CDR3 is TGCGCCAGCCGAAAAAATCAGGGGTGGAATGAGCAGTTCTTC. Full variable domain (rest looked up from reference TRBV5-1 and TRBJ2-1): KAGVTQTPRYLIKTRGQQVTLSCSPISGHRSVSWYQQTPGQGLQFLFEYFSETQRNKGNFPGRFSGRQFSNSRSEMNVSTLELGDSALYLCASRKNQGWNEQFFGPGTRLTVL.